The 21 T cell receptor beta chains below were found in one sample sequenced in a study of blood T cell repertoires in COVID-19. Here immunoSEQ multiplex PCR was the method, and the copy in TCRdb shows in-frame clones only, minus some. Found here are 55,000 to 70,000 clones, about four fifths of them singletons; the top ten hold 8.5% to 10%. The sequenced sample was peripheral blood. The origin of the receptors is a woman older than 75 with acute or convalescent COVID-19.

This clone was seen more than once but under ten times. This chain links TRBV19 with TRBJ2-2, with TRBD2 matching over 14 bases. The CDR3 consists of 15 residues. Germline V CDR1 and CDR2: LNHDA, SQIVND (reference sequence). V was clipped by 8 bases and J by 7 bases; unmatched bases: 6. The CDR3 is CASRLAGGLVGELFF. DNA for the CDR3: TGTGCCAGTCGACTAGCGGGGGGGCTGGTCGGGGAGCTGTTTTTT.

The chain combines TRBV4-1 with TRBJ2-5; D gene unclear. CDR3 size: 14 residues. V lost 5 bases to trimming and J lost 5 bases, with 15 bases between them. The germline V gene encodes CDR1 MGHRA and CDR2 YSYEKL. The CDR3 bases are TGCGCCAGCAGCTTCGGTCTTCCCACCGAGACCCAGTACTTC. Amino acids: CASSFGLPTETQYF.

This chain connects TRBV7-6 to TRBJ1-2; D ambiguous. CDR3 length: 14 amino acids. Trimming pared 0 bases from V and 4 bases from J, leaving 9 bases between. In germline, CDR1 is SGHVS, CDR2 FNYEAQ. CDR3 DNA: TGTGCCAGCAGCTTAGCGTCGGAGGTCTATGGCTACACCTTC. This sequence encodes CASSLASEVYGYTF.

The chain uses TRBV6-5 and TRBJ2-5, with TRBD2 matching 10 bases. Germline V gene data show CDR1 as MNHEY and CDR2 as SVGAGI. This CDR3 comprises 13 residues. Germline trimming cut 10 bases from V and 2 bases from J; bases unmatched to any gene: 4. CDR3 protein: CAIRLAGQETQYF. The CDR3 DNA reads as TGTGCCATCAGACTAGCGGGTCAAGAGACCCAGTACTTC.

This rearrangement joins TRBV6-1 to TRBJ2-1, with 7 nucleotides matching TRBD2. Per the germline V gene, CDR1 is MNHNS and CDR2 is SASEGT. J lost 12 bases, V lost 1 base, and 15 bases had no gene match. The CDR3 is 16 amino acids. CDR3 in amino acids: CASSEEGGALPVRQFF. For the CDR3, the DNA is TGTGCCAGCAGTGAAGAGGGAGGGGCGTTACCCGTGAGGCAGTTCTTC.

The rearrangement links TRBV18 to TRBJ2-5; 10 nucleotides line up with TRBD1. J was trimmed by 5 bases and V by 2 bases; bases with no gene match: 8. The germline V gene encodes CDR1 KGHSH and CDR2 LQKENI. CDR3 length: 16 residues. The CDR3 here is CASSPGQGVTRETQYF. Here the CDR3 DNA reads TGTGCCAGCTCACCAGGACAGGGGGTGACCAGGGAGACCCAGTACTTC.

In this sample, this clone turned up a few times. The V call is TRBV7-9, the J call TRBJ2-7; perhaps TRBD2 as D (5 bases). Germline V gives CDR1 SEHNR, CDR2 FQNEAQ (reference sequence). The CDR3 totals 15 residues. Between the trimmed V and J ends, which lost 0 bases and 7 bases, there was a span of 16 bases. CDR3: CASSLASLRGEEQYF. The CDR3 region has the DNA TGTGCCAGCAGCTTAGCGAGTCTCCGGGGAGAAGAGCAGTACTTC.

The chain's CDR3 is CASSLVQNYGYTF. The CDR3 region has the DNA TGCGCCAGCAGCTTGGTTCAGAACTATGGCTACACCTTC. V is TRBV5-1 and J is TRBJ1-2; D is unclear. The V end lost 0 bases, the J end lost 2 bases, and 5 bases lay between the germline ends. The germline gives CDR1 SGHRS, CDR2 YFSETQ. This CDR3 comprises 13 residues.

This clone was observed a handful of times. The chain carries TRBV10-2 and TRBJ2-3; 8 bases map to TRBD2. J was trimmed by 4 bases and V by 3 bases; bases with no gene match: 3. Germline lookup yields CDR1 WSHSY and CDR2 SAAADI. The CDR3 sequence is 14 residues long. CDR3 nucleotide sequence: TGCGCCAGCAGTGACGGGGGGGCAGCAGATACGCAGTATTTT. Protein product: CASSDGGAADTQYF.

In its sample, this clone was seen a few times. CDR3 sequence (DNA): TGTGCCAGCAGAGGGACAGGCATAAGCACCGGGGAGCTGTTTTTT. It codes for CASRGTGISTGELFF. The chain employs TRBV2 and TRBJ2-2, with 8 nucleotides matching TRBD1. The CDR3 loop spans 15 amino acids. The V segment lost 6 bases and the J segment 4 bases; nucleotides outside the gene matches: 7. Germline CDR1 and CDR2: SNHLY and FYNNEI.

This clone was recorded only once. This chain uses TRBV2 with TRBJ2-1; D not resolved. This CDR3 contains 15 residues. V was cut by 5 bases and J by 5 bases, with 16 bases left in between. CDR1 is SNHLY and CDR2 is FYNNEI in the germline V gene. The CDR3 sequence: CASSPQTYYHNEQFF. In DNA, the CDR3 is TGTGCCAGCAGTCCGCAGACTTACTACCACAATGAGCAGTTCTTC.

This clone was seen just once. The V and J genes are TRBV11-3 and TRBJ2-5, with D possibly TRBD2 on 6 matching bases. V lost 1 base, J lost 1 base, and 10 bases lay in between. Germline lookup yields CDR1 SGHNT and CDR2 YENEEA. The CDR3 is 15 residues long. Here the CDR3 reads CASSLAGGAQETQYF. The CDR3 nucleotides are TGTGCCAGCAGCTTAGCTGGAGGGGCCCAAGAGACCCAGTACTTC. The entire variable domain, with the rest obtained from reference TRBV11-3 and TRBJ2-5, is as follows: EAGVVQSPRYKIIEKKQPVAFWCNPISGHNTLYWYLQNLGQGPELLIRYENEEAVDDSQLPKDRFSAERLKGVDSTLKIQPAELGDSAVYLCASSLAGGAQETQYFGPGTRLLVL.

The chain has TRBV5-6 and TRBJ2-1; possibly TRBD2 for D (6 bases). CDR1 is SGHDT and CDR2 is YYEEEE in the germline V gene. The germline V and J ends were trimmed by 4 bases and 1 base, with 15 bases remaining between them. This CDR3 has 16 amino acids. The CDR3 sequence is CASSIIAAASYNEQFF. The CDR3, as DNA: TGTGCCAGCAGCATCATAGCGGCCGCTTCCTACAATGAGCAGTTCTTC.

The chain carries TRBV7-8 and TRBJ1-3; the D gene is possibly TRBD1 (5 bases). The V and J ends lost 0 bases and 3 bases respectively, with 9 bases between them. The CDR3 is 15 residues long. Germline V gene lookup returns CDR1 SGHVS and CDR2 FQNEAQ. CDR3 DNA: TGTGCCAGCAGCTTAGCGCGGGGGGTTGGAAACACCATATATTTT. This encodes CASSLARGVGNTIYF. Combining the CDR3 with reference TRBV7-8 and TRBJ1-3 gives the whole variable domain GAGVSQSPRYKVAKRGQDVALRCDPISGHVSLFWYQQALGQGPEFLTYFQNEAQLDKSGLPSDRFFAERPEGSVSTLKIQRTQQEDSAVYLCASSLARGVGNTIYFGEGSWLTVV.

The chain recombines TRBV5-5 with TRBJ2-3, with 15 bases aligning to TRBD2. The CDR3 consists of 17 residues. Germline loops: CDR1 SGHKS, CDR2 YYEKEE (reference sequence). J lost 3 bases, V lost 0 bases, and 2 bases had no gene match. CDR3 residues: CASSLVGLAGGTDTQYF. For the CDR3, the DNA is TGTGCCAGCAGCTTGGTGGGACTAGCGGGGGGAACAGATACGCAGTATTTT.

The rearrangement uses TRBV3-1 (or the pseudogene TRBV3-2) and TRBJ2-2; 7 positions agree with TRBD1. Germline loops: CDR1 LGHDT, CDR2 YNNKEL (reference sequence). This CDR3 contains 16 residues. The ends lost 3 bases at V and 1 base at J; junction bases unmatched: 5. The CDR3 protein is CASSQLRDRNTGELFF. CDR3 in DNA: TGTGCCAGCAGCCAGCTCCGGGACAGGAACACCGGGGAGCTGTTTTTT.

The CDR3 DNA is TGTGCCAGCAGCTCCTCGACAGGGTCTGGAAACACCATATATTTT. This translates into CASSSSTGSGNTIYF. J is TRBJ1-3 and V is TRBV7-2; 7 nucleotides agree with TRBD1. The germline gives CDR1 SGHTA, CDR2 FQGNSA. After removal of 4 bases from V and 1 base from J, the junction contained 4 bases not matched to a gene. The CDR3 is made up of 15 amino acids.

This clone was counted once. V and J are TRBV7-8 and TRBJ1-1; D gene unclear. Per the germline V gene, CDR1 is SGHVS and CDR2 is FQNEAQ. The CDR3 spans 13 residues. Trimming cost V 2 bases and J 5 bases, with 9 bases left between them. The CDR3 DNA reads TGTGCCAGCAGCTTACAGACGGGGACTGAAGCTTTCTTT. This encodes CASSLQTGTEAFF.

The V gene is TRBV19, the J gene TRBJ2-7; maybe TRBD1 (6 bases). The V gene's germline CDR1 is LNHDA and CDR2 SQIVND (reference sequence). Deletions cut 1 base from V and 4 bases from J, with 11 bases between. The CDR3 has 14 amino acids. In DNA form, the CDR3 reads TGTGCCAGTAGTATAGGAAGGACAGCGTACGAGCAGTACTTC. It specifies CASSIGRTAYEQYF.

The chain employs TRBV18 and TRBJ1-1; 7 bases align to TRBD1. V shed 5 bases and J 0 bases; nucleotides not matched to a gene: 21. The CDR3 sequence is 20 residues long. Per the germline V gene, CDR1 is KGHSH and CDR2 is LQKENI. The CDR3 DNA follows: TGTGCCAGCTCATCCACCCTCTCATTGAGGGGGCGAACAATGAACACTGAAGCTTTCTTT. Encoded protein: CASSSTLSLRGRTMNTEAFF.

V is TRBV28 and J is TRBJ1-1, with TRBD1 matching 8 bases. Germline values: CDR1 MDHEN, CDR2 SYDVKM. V lost 2 bases and J lost 4; bases outside the gene matches: 6. This CDR3 has 15 amino acids. CDR3 nucleotide sequence: TGTGCCAGCAGTTTAGGCTTAACAGGGGGCACTGAAGCTTTCTTT. Translation gives CASSLGLTGGTEAFF. Together with reference TRBV28 and TRBJ1-1, the CDR3 gives the full variable domain: DVKVTQSSRYLVKRTGEKVFLECVQDMDHENMFWYRQDPGLGLRLIYFSYDVKMKEKGDIPEGYSVSREKKERFSLILESASTNQTSMYLCASSLGLTGGTEAFFGQGTRLTVV.